This T cell receptor beta chain comes out of a study of blood T cell repertoires in COVID-19 (dated by TCRdb to about 2020). Background for the entire study: Samples from collaborators originated in the United States, Italy and Spain and spanned both the acute and convalescent phases of COVID-19. Where available, HLA class I and class II types were taken from metadata supplied by the sample provider and were not determined by assay-based typing. Samples were obtained from the ongoing ImmuneRACE study (first 160 participants) and from 1,254 subjects provided by 6 global collaborators. A freely available public database, intended as a resource for researchers studying the immune response to SARS-CoV-2, is where the repertoires were released. Deeply sampled blood TCRbeta repertoires from subjects exposed to, actively infected with, or recovered from COVID-19 were included in the dataset. A de-identified subject ID, COVID-19 status, age in years and sex were almost always included in the sample metadata. The prospective study material was composed of cDNA or gDNA derived from T cells, B-cell-depleted T cells, or PBMCs.

The collaborating institutions used their own protocols to collect whole blood in K2EDTA tubes. For TCRbeta analysis, collaborators shipped samples as frozen whole blood, isolated PBMCs, or DNA extracted from either of those sample types. Trimming costs V 8 bases and J 0 bases, and their ends lie 14 bases apart. The CDR3 contains 14 residues, cysteine and phenylalanine counted. Only CDR3 DNA is held: 42 bases, read in frame from base 1. CDR1 and CDR2 (WSHSY, SAAADI) derive from the germline V gene. As to this clone: Its recognized antigen is unknown. Base-call qualities are not available, and no considerably larger clone is one nucleotide away.

What the authors observed across the whole study: How much clinical and demographic metadata was included differed by source and by participant, and the metadata was provided uncurated.

TCRbeta CDR3 regions were amplified from genomic DNA using the immunoSEQ Assay, a bias-controlled multiplex PCR. As for how the authors treated the data: The number of nucleated cells in each sample was estimated from the amplification of reference gene primers within the assay. Sequence reads were collapsed and filtered to measure the absolute abundance of every unique TCRbeta CDR3 rearrangement. For each sample, productive Simpson clonality was calculated by taking the square root of Simpson's diversity index across productive rearrangements. TCRdb mirrors the immuneACCESS table, restricted to in-frame sequences. Some clones are absent from its copies; in checked studies, under half trace to an unresolved V gene, and the reason for the others is unknown. V and J calls and clone size are given by that table; D and trimming were obtained from the DNA. In all, the sample holds approximately 110,000 clones, and roughly 84% of those were seen once. The ten biggest clones cover about 3% of the sample.

This chain is built from TRBV10-2 and TRBJ2-7; the best D guess is TRBD2, with 6 bases matching. The sample was peripheral blood. This receptor was identified in a man aged 40-50 years with acute or convalescent COVID-19. In nucleotides, the sequence is TGCGCCAGCTCAACTAGCCGGAGCTCCTACGAGCAGTACTTC. The translation is CASSTSRSSYEQYF.